A selection of T cell receptor beta chains follows, all from one sample in a study of somatic mutations in cytotoxic T cells in rheumatoid arthritis. Profiled with immunoSEQ multiplex PCR; TCRdb holds only in-frame clones, not every one. This sample has about 12,000 clones, with about 80% found just once. The sample consisted of CD8+ T cells sorted from blood. The receptors were gathered from a man between 45 and 60 years old in good health. Both conserved end residues are trimmed from each CDR3. D genes are given only for firm matches. Expanded clones are given a class, and other clones once, few, many or no size at all.

few	13	TRBD1	TRBV5-1	ASSRTTGGSTEAF
once	12	.	TRBV4-3	ASSRVEGFDEQF
.	11	.	TRBV6-1	ASSEVGYTEAF
few	14	.	TRBV4-2	ASSQDAVSSYNEQF
.	14	TRBD1	TRBV15	ATSRARQGSYGGYT
.	11	.	TRBV19	ASSNKVSYEQY
few	12	.	TRBV27	ASLGQGPFGGYT
.	11	.	TRBV6-5	ASSYGNGWEQF
.	14	TRBD2	TRBV15	ATSRVLAGAHNEQF
few	13	TRBD1	TRBV7-6	ASSLGAGTGGSYT
.	13	.	TRBV4-1	ASSHHPPGVDEQY
few	11	.	TRBV19	ASSIVSGDGYT
few	14	.	TRBV27	ASKPDPDGGEETQY
.	13	TRBD2	TRBV7-8	ASTTRVAGGGEQY
.	11	.	TRBV2	ASSEAMLQPQH
.	13	TRBD1	TRBV28	ASSLSRGQNQPQH
.	10	.	TRBV5-6	ASSLSGNEQF
few	12	.	TRBV28	ASSVGVGDQPQH
.	13	.	TRBV6-6	ASSTDWNSNQPQH
.	15	TRBD2	TRBV11-2	ASSLLEAGGDAYEQY